This TCR beta chain was obtained from a study of tumor-infiltrating lymphocytes in primary liver carcinoma. The overall study: Participating patients were men and women between 30 and 69 years old.

From approximately 550 ng of total RNA, TCR beta-specific cDNA was reverse-transcribed using a constant-region primer. It was through three nested multiplex PCR rounds of slightly modified ARM-PCR that TCR beta libraries arose. A C-beta reverse primer was combined with TRBV1-TRBV30 forward primers in the first two PCR rounds, and each round had ten to eleven cycles. TCRdb re-called the multiplex PCR reads through MiXCR, storing one row per CDR3 protein. The table records roughly 86,000 distinct CDR3 sequences, less than 75% of them present only once. Of note for this clonotype: Its antigen remains unidentified.

Unmatched junction bases numbered 8, after V lost 10 bases and J lost 2 bases. The CDR3 covers 13 residues. CDR1 is MDHEN, CDR2 SYDVKM, per germline. Regarding the study as a whole: Tumor region pairs outstripped tumor-adjacent and tumor-blood pairs in overlap.

The tissue used was unsorted bulk material of about 19-34 mg. RNA and DNA were co-extracted from it with the AllPrep DNA/RNA mini kit. Surgical resection was used to treat these primary liver carcinoma patients. The sequence came from a man aged 35-49 years with primary liver carcinoma and hepatitis B virus infection. The gene calls are TRBV28 and TRBJ2-7, with 7 bases aligning to TRBD1. The sequencing sample was made of tumor-adjacent normal liver tissue. In nucleotides, the CDR3 is TGTGCCATCAGCTACAGGGGTCCCTACGAGCAGTACTTC. Its translation is CAISYRGPYEQYF.